This T cell receptor (beta chain) originates from a study of spatial heterogeneity in lung cancer (dated by TCRdb to the late 2010s). In the study overall: Beta-chain transcripts were consistently detected in greater numbers than alpha-chain transcripts, which likely reflects a higher abundance of beta-chain transcripts. Nonsynonymous mutation counts, determined by whole-exome sequencing of tumor tissue, were related to TCR repertoire features. The study quantitatively compared TCR alpha and beta repertoires across multiple tumor regions, matched nontumor lung and blood in non-small cell lung cancer. At surgery, both alpha and beta chains were TCR-sequenced in approximately 210 tumor regions, roughly 64 matched nontumor lung samples and 56 PBMC samples. In the raw uncorrected reads, each unique combination of TCR and UMI appeared on average more than ten times. The investigation overall reported the following: Additional single-cell paired TCR alpha and beta sequencing was considered necessary to confirm, at a functional level, the hypothesis that regional TCRs recognize regional mutations. Ubiquitous expanded tumor TCRs were detected in blood more often at tumor resection than at routine follow-up.

Taking its sample share into account, this clonotype is medium-sized (0.01 to 0.1%). No antigen is known for it. No clone much larger than this one lies a single base away; base qualities are absent. The germline V gene gives CDR1 as SGHRS and CDR2 as YFSETQ. Trimming takes 5 bases off V and 7 bases off J; junction bases not matched to a gene: 16. Including the terminal cysteine and phenylalanine, the CDR3 comprises 16 residues. Only CDR3 DNA is held: 48 bases, read in frame from base 1. The time point label, as the study defines it: sample taken at primary tumor resection. TCR sequencing used whole RNA extracted from tumor and nontumor lung tissue, or from cryopreserved PBMC samples, without cell sorting. Samples were obtained from roughly 72 patients with early-stage, untreated non-small cell lung cancer from the lung TRACERx cohort. A patient was chosen for TCR sequencing only when enough RNA was available from at least two tumor regions.

Preparation of the library involved 5' RACE. TCRdb shows the sequencer as NextSeq 500. To allow correction of PCR and sequencing errors, the TCR library protocol tagged every TCR cDNA molecule with a unique molecular identifier. Processing in the source paper ran as follows. TCR identification, UMI-based error correction and CDR3 extraction were all carried out with Decombinator tools. Expanded TCRs were defined as those above a frequency of 2 per 1,000, corresponding to the top 1% of the tumor frequency distribution. Renyi diversity was calculated using the R vegan package after each repertoire was subsampled 100 times to 5,000 TCRs. CDR3 similarity networks were built from amino acid triplet string-kernel similarity, connecting CDR3s with pairwise similarity above 0.82. The public reads were run again by TCRdb, first through fastp at Q25 and then through MiXCR, and only productive beta chains were kept. When rows share a CDR3 protein, they turn into one entry using the most common DNA and genes. TCRdb, rather than the study authors, made the V and J calls. Recorded for this sample are 15,000 to 20,000 distinct CDR3 sequences; about 20% of them occurred a single time. Together, the top ten hold about 14% of the sample.

The sample consisted of PBMCs, taken at surgery. The TCR was taken from a male donor with early-stage non-small cell lung cancer. The V gene is TRBV5-1 and the J gene is TRBJ2-3, and TRBD1 matches 7 of the central bases. The CDR3 in this case is CASSLAPNAGGNTQYF. The sequence in DNA is TGCGCCAGCAGTTTAGCGCCCAACGCAGGGGGAAATACGCAGTATTTT.